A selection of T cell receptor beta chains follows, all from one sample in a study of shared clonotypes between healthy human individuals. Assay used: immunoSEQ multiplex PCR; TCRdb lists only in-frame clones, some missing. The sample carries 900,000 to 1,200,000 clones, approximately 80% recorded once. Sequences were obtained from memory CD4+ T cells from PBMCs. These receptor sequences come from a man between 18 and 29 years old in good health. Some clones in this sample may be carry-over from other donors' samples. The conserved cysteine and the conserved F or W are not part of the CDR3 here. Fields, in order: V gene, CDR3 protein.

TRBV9,ASSPQDRVWETQY
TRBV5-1,ASSLDSRGRATEQY
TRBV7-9,ASSPLPQGAGGTEAF
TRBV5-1,ASSAPGQETQY
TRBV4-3,ASSQGLAGAGTRYEQY
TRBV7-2,ASSSQGAAAF
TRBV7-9,ASSPQAQVAGGGKTQY
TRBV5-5,ASSRTGHTDTQY
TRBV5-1,ASSLRELALAYGETQY
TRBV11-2,ASSLIRMGATDIQY
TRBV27,ASSPQMGSRAEKLF
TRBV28,ASRHTGETHKNIQY
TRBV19,ASRASNTEAF
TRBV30,AWSLAELKQY
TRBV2,ASSESPIPLH
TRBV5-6,ASSPDVGDTQY
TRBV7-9,ASSLGASRNNEQF
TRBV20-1,SAPGRGEQF
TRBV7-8,ASSLDYRGRGETQY
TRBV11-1,ASTFKGQSSYNEQF
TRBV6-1,ASSRSSLNTEAF
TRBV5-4,ASSFMSAALGIGSYNEQF
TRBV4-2,ASSQLAGGQNSYNEQF
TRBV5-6,ASSLVGSTNEKLF
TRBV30,AWGQRDNEQF
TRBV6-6,ASSYGSSLDTDTQY
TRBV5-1,ASSLAPGDYNEQF
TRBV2,ASWDIYEQY
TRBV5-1,ASSNKTSRAGELF
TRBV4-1,ASSQRQGLETQY
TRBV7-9,ASSWGAETQY
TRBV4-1,ASSQSFLAVAEETQY
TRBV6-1,ASSEVGGYGYT
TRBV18,ASSLYGVDVLNTGELF
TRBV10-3,AISESPGQYNEQF
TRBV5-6,ASSFTIDEQF